Detailed here is one T cell receptor beta chain. Its antigen is not yet known. The input lacks base qualities; no much larger clone sits a single base away. This sample is part of a study of blood T cell repertoires in COVID-19 (dated by TCRdb to the early 2020s). Looking at the study overall: The collaborator samples originated in the United States, Italy and Spain and spanned the acute and convalescent phases of COVID-19. The sample metadata nearly always contained a de-identified subject ID, COVID-19 status, age in years and sex. A freely available public database, intended as a resource for researchers studying the immune response to SARS-CoV-2, is where the repertoires were released. Subjects who had been exposed to COVID-19, were actively infected with it, or had recovered from it provided the deeply sampled blood TCRbeta repertoires that made up the dataset. HLA class I and class II types, where available, came from metadata supplied by the sample provider rather than from assay-based typing. Samples came from the ongoing ImmuneRACE study (first 160 participants) plus 1,254 subjects from 6 global collaborators. The material from the prospective study consisted of cDNA or gDNA derived from T cells, B-cell-depleted T cells, or PBMCs. Results and caveats for the whole study, not just this receptor: The amount of clinical and demographic metadata varied by source and participant and was provided uncurated.

Trimmed from V: 4 bases; trimmed from J: 2 bases; junction bases lacking a gene match: 10. The CDR3 covers 16 residues, taking in both the cysteine and the phenylalanine. Only the CDR3 DNA is retained, 48 bases long and in frame from the first base. For CDR1 and CDR2, the germline V gene lists SGHRS and YFSETQ. TCRbeta CDR3 regions were amplified from genomic DNA using the immunoSEQ Assay, a bias-controlled multiplex PCR. The study's processing was this. The number of nucleated cells in each sample was estimated from the amplification of reference gene primers within the assay. Sequence reads were collapsed and filtered to measure the absolute abundance of every unique TCRbeta CDR3 rearrangement. For each sample, productive Simpson clonality was calculated by taking the square root of Simpson's diversity index across productive rearrangements. As stored in TCRdb, this immuneACCESS dataset retains in-frame rearrangements with V and J assigned. A fraction of the clones does not appear; measured against another copy, unresolved V genes explain less than half of the discrepancy, and the remainder lacks a known reason. From that table come the V and J calls and clone size; the DNA was used to work out D and trimming. A total of about 210,000 clones appear in this sample, 80% to 85% of them only once. In total, the top ten clones hold roughly a tenth of the sample.

At one collaborating source in Seattle, patients were enrolled during active infection and were followed longitudinally through the course of disease. Each collaborating institution followed its own protocols to collect whole blood in K2EDTA tubes. For TCRbeta analysis, collaborators shipped samples in one of three forms: frozen whole blood, isolated PBMCs, or DNA extracted from either of those sample types. Material: peripheral blood. The clonotype originates from a woman of 80 years or more with COVID-19, enrolled during active disease. The chain joins TRBV5-1 to TRBJ2-5; 8 bases in the middle match TRBD1. In nucleotides, the sequence is TGCGCCAGCAGCCTGGGGAAGGGGGACAGGCAAGAGACCCAGTACTTC. This is translated as CASSLGKGDRQETQYF.